The 7 T cell receptor beta chains given below trace back to one sample, sequenced in a study of T-cell memory formation after mild COVID-19. TCRdb reprocessed the 5' RACE reads with MiXCR, giving one entry per CDR3 protein. Found here are approximately 490,000 distinct CDR3 sequences, around 21% of them singletons; the top ten hold about 12%. Sequencing was done on a sample of PBMCs or a T cell subset sorted from them (not recorded which). These receptors originate from an adult woman who had mild COVID-19 (a few samples of this study predate the infection). Cell type and time point are not known.

The gene calls are TRBV6-6 and TRBJ2-2; TRBD1 matches 8 bases. The CDR3 extends over 14 amino acids. V trimming: 4 bases; J trimming: 7 bases; junction bases outside the gene matches: 5. Germline V gene sequence: CDR1 MNHNY, CDR2 SVGAGI (reference sequence). CDR3 in amino acids: CASSSLTGVGELFF. Here the CDR3 DNA reads TGTGCCAGCAGTTCTTTGACAGGGGTCGGGGAGCTGTTTTTT.

This clonotype was picked up a small number of times. This chain links TRBV10-3 with TRBJ2-7; 10 nucleotides match TRBD1. The CDR3 is made up of 16 amino acids. CDR1 ENHRY and CDR2 SYGVKD come from the germline V gene. The J segment lost 6 bases and the V segment lost 2 bases, leaving 10 bases of the junction unmatched. The CDR3 bases are TGTGCCATCAGTGAGGCGCAGGGACAGGGGAGAGGCGAGCAGTACTTC. It encodes CAISEAQGQGRGEQYF.

The chain is built from TRBV7-2 and TRBJ2-1; D call uncertain. Germline values: CDR1 SGHTA, CDR2 FQGNSA. The CDR3 spans 14 residues. V lost 2 bases to trimming and J lost 7 bases, with 12 bases between them. CDR3 sequence: CASSLQPVRNEQFF. The CDR3 DNA follows: TGTGCCAGCAGCTTACAACCGGTGCGGAATGAGCAGTTCTTC. Based on the CDR3 plus reference TRBV7-2 and TRBJ2-1, the full variable domain is GAGVSQSPSNKVTEKGKDVELRCDPISGHTALYWYRQSLGQGLEFLIYFQGNSAPDKSGLPSDRFSAERTGGSVSTLTIQRTQQEDSAVYLCASSLQPVRNEQFFGPGTRLTVL.

The chain combines TRBV6-5 with TRBJ2-1; 7 bases fit TRBD2. Germline lookup yields CDR1 MNHEY and CDR2 SVGAGI. The ends lost 7 bases at V and 4 bases at J; junction bases unmatched: 10. This CDR3 comprises 15 residues. DNA for the CDR3: TGTGCCAGCACCCGGGGGTCTAGCGGTTACAATGAGCAGTTCTTC. Its protein product is CASTRGSSGYNEQFF.

The sample holds a few counts of this clonotype. This chain connects TRBV7-2 to TRBJ2-7; D remains ambiguous. Germline CDR1 and CDR2: SGHTA and FQGNSA. With 1 base removed from V and 0 bases from J, the gap between germline ends came to 10 bases. This CDR3 contains 15 residues. The CDR3 spells CASSLGPSSSYEQYF. The CDR3 DNA reads as TGTGCCAGCAGCTTAGGCCCGAGTAGCTCCTACGAGCAGTACTTC.

The V and J genes are TRBV7-8 and TRBJ2-1; TRBD2 agrees at 8 bases. The trim removed 5 bases at V and 7 bases at J, leaving 10 bases unmatched. Germline CDR1 SGHVS, CDR2 FQNEAQ. There are 15 residues in the CDR3. CDR3 coding DNA: TGTGCCAGCAGCCGCAGCGGGGGAGGAATAAATGAGCAGTTCTTC. Protein: CASSRSGGGINEQFF.

The V and J genes are TRBV6-5 and TRBJ1-1, with 8 bases fitting TRBD1. Germline CDR1 is MNHEY and CDR2 is SVGAGI. V lost 0 bases to trimming and J lost 4 bases; unmatched junction nucleotides: 7. CDR3 length equals 16 residues. The CDR3 sequence: CASSYSTGGVSTEAFF. DNA for the CDR3: TGTGCCAGCAGTTACTCTACAGGGGGGGTATCCACTGAAGCTTTCTTT.